These 29 T cell receptor beta chains share one sample of origin, sequenced in a study of blood T cell repertoires in COVID-19. Only in-frame clones appear in the TCRdb table, and some are missing; sequencing was by immunoSEQ multiplex PCR. Of 200,000 or so clones listed, around 81% were seen once; the top ten hold 7.5%. Sequenced: PBMCs or T cells enriched from blood (not recorded which). All receptors derive from a man aged 35-49 years who had recovered from COVID-19.

The rearrangement links TRBV5-1 to TRBJ2-1, with D possibly matching TRBD1 (7 bases). Trimming pared 7 bases from V and 3 bases from J, leaving 14 bases between. The length of the CDR3 is 14 residues. The V gene's germline CDR1 is SGHRS and CDR2 YFSETQ. This chain's CDR3 is CASRAGGGYNEQFF. CDR3 nucleotides: TGCGCCAGCCGGGCAGGGGGAGGCTACAATGAGCAGTTCTTC.

This sequence joins TRBV5-1 and TRBJ2-1, with D possibly matching TRBD2 (5 bases). V was clipped by 0 bases and J by 5 bases, with 12 bases between them. Per germline, CDR1 SGHRS and CDR2 YFSETQ. The CDR3 extends over 15 amino acids. DNA for the CDR3: TGCGCCAGCAGCTTGGGGCGGAGACTACACAATGAGCAGTTCTTC. This translates into CASSLGRRLHNEQFF.

This sequence joins TRBV4-3 and TRBJ2-5; the D gene is possibly TRBD1 (5 bases). V was pared by 0 bases and J by 3 bases, with 23 bases between. The CDR3 runs to 19 residues. The V gene's germline CDR1 is LGHNA and CDR2 YSLEER. The chain's CDR3 is CASSQDYGAGRTPKETQYF. The CDR3 DNA is TGCGCCAGCAGCCAAGATTATGGGGCAGGTCGGACACCCAAAGAGACCCAGTACTTC.

The sample holds one count of this clone. This rearrangement joins TRBV3-1 (or the pseudogene TRBV3-2) to TRBJ2-5, with 11 bases aligning to TRBD2. Germline CDR1 and CDR2: LGHDT and YNNKEL (reference sequence). The CDR3 consists of 15 residues. J was trimmed by 5 bases and V by 3 bases; bases with no gene match: 5. The CDR3 DNA follows: TGTGCCAGCAGCCATGTAGCGGGGGGGCACGAGACCCAGTACTTC. It encodes CASSHVAGGHETQYF.

The V call is TRBV14, the J call TRBJ1-1; 8 bases line up with TRBD1. J was trimmed by 11 bases and V by 4 bases; bases with no gene match: 15. Germline V gives CDR1 SGHDN, CDR2 FVKESK. This CDR3 is 15 amino acids long. CDR3 protein: CASSPYQGARGEAFF. The CDR3 nucleotides are TGTGCCAGCAGCCCTTATCAGGGGGCGCGTGGGGAGGCTTTCTTT.

In its sample, this clone was seen once. The V call is TRBV30, the J call TRBJ1-1; D remains ambiguous. This CDR3 is 13 amino acids long. With 0 bases removed from V and 4 bases from J, the gap between germline ends came to 9 bases. Per the germline V gene, CDR1 is GTSNPN and CDR2 is SVGIG (reference sequence). CDR3 in DNA: TGTGCCTGGAGTGTACTCGTAATCACTGAAGCTTTCTTT. Encoded protein: CAWSVLVITEAFF.

This chain uses TRBV5-1 with TRBJ2-5; 10 bases fit TRBD2. Losses at the gene ends were 4 bases for V and 5 bases for J; bases not matched to a gene: 8. CDR3 length: 15 residues. Germline V gene lookup returns CDR1 SGHRS and CDR2 YFSETQ. CDR3 residues: CASSRGTSGVETQYF. DNA for the CDR3: TGCGCCAGCAGCCGGGGCACTAGCGGGGTGGAGACCCAGTACTTC.

The chain couples TRBV7-9 to TRBJ1-1, with unresolved D. The germline V gene has CDR1 SEHNR and CDR2 FQNEAQ (reference sequence). The CDR3 has 16 amino acids. V was shortened by 4 bases and J by 3 bases, with 18 bases between the two germline ends. The CDR3 bases are TGTGCCAGCAGCTCCTCCTGGAACAGCTCCGACACTGAAGCTTTCTTT. Amino acids: CASSSSWNSSDTEAFF.

The V call is TRBV16, the J call TRBJ2-3; D might be TRBD2 (7 bases). Germline CDR1 KGHSY, CDR2 FQNENV. The CDR3 totals 17 residues. Trimming pared 0 bases from V and 5 bases from J, leaving 18 bases between. The CDR3 is CASSQSGSGGLRDTQYF. DNA for the CDR3: TGTGCCAGCAGCCAATCTGGCTCCGGGGGGCTGAGAGATACGCAGTATTTT.

This clone was seen just once. V gene TRBV7-2 combines with J gene TRBJ1-1, with D unclear. This CDR3 region has 14 residues. From germline, CDR1 is SGHTA and CDR2 FQGNSA. Between the trimmed V and J ends, which lost 1 base and 3 bases, there was a span of 9 bases. The CDR3 sequence is CASSLDFRDTEAFF. CDR3 coding DNA: TGTGCCAGCAGCTTAGATTTCCGGGACACTGAAGCTTTCTTT.

This rearrangement joins TRBV4-2 to TRBJ1-5, with 7 bases that match TRBD1. Trimming removed 0 bases from V and 2 bases from J; junction bases left unmatched: 1. This CDR3 is 15 amino acids long. Per germline, CDR1 LGHNA and CDR2 YNFKEQ. The CDR3 region is CASSQDQGGNQPQHF. CDR3 nucleotides: TGTGCCAGCAGCCAAGATCAGGGGGGCAATCAGCCCCAGCATTTT.

V is TRBV5-3 and J is TRBJ2-1; 9 bases are shared with TRBD1. TRBV5-3 is sorted into the ORF group, with uncertain function. V lost 0 bases and J lost 6; bases outside the gene matches: 4. The CDR3 sequence is 15 residues long. The CDR3 protein is CARSLVGQGLNEQFF. The CDR3 DNA reads TGTGCCAGAAGCTTGGTGGGACAGGGCCTCAATGAGCAGTTCTTC.

This chain joins TRBV6-4 and TRBJ1-1, with D possibly matching TRBD1 (6 bases). V dropped 9 bases and J dropped 0 bases, with 32 bases sitting between them. There are 20 residues in the CDR3. Germline V gene sequence: CDR1 MRHNA, CDR2 SNTAGT. The CDR3 DNA reads TGTGCCAGACCTCTTTCCCGACAGGTCGGGGATAGAGGGTTGAACACTGAAGCTTTCTTT. This translates into CARPLSRQVGDRGLNTEAFF.

V gene TRBV4-3 combines with J gene TRBJ1-3; maybe TRBD1 (5 bases). There are 15 residues in the CDR3. The V gene's germline CDR1 is LGHNA and CDR2 YSLEER. V lost 0 bases to trimming and J lost 8 bases, with 14 bases between them. The CDR3 DNA sequence: TGCGCCAGCAGCCAAGATAAGCGGGGCCGCTACACCATATATTTT. This sequence encodes CASSQDKRGRYTIYF.

The rearrangement uses TRBV5-1 and TRBJ1-1; 8 positions agree with TRBD1. From germline, CDR1 is SGHRS and CDR2 YFSETQ. The J segment lost 5 bases and the V segment lost 4 bases, leaving 10 bases of the junction unmatched. The CDR3 runs to 15 residues. The CDR3 nucleotides are TGCGCCAGCAGCATGCAGGGGGCGGATGGAACTGAAGCTTTCTTT. This encodes CASSMQGADGTEAFF. The full variable domain, with the rest looked up from reference TRBV5-1 and TRBJ1-1, is KAGVTQTPRYLIKTRGQQVTLSCSPISGHRSVSWYQQTPGQGLQFLFEYFSETQRNKGNFPGRFSGRQFSNSRSEMNVSTLELGDSALYLCASSMQGADGTEAFFGQGTRLTVV.

The V call is TRBV7-9, the J call TRBJ1-2, with TRBD1 matching 7 bases. The ends lost 3 bases at V and 4 bases at J; junction bases unmatched: 11. Per germline, CDR1 SEHNR and CDR2 FQNEAQ (reference sequence). The CDR3 runs to 16 residues. In DNA form, the CDR3 reads TGTGCCAGCAGCTTTTACTCTCAGGGGGGACTCTATGGCTACACCTTC. It codes for CASSFYSQGGLYGYTF.

The J gene is TRBJ1-5, the V gene TRBV2, with D possibly matching TRBD1 (5 bases). V was shortened by 0 bases and J by 3 bases, with 12 bases between the two germline ends. The CDR3 has 16 residues. The V gene's germline CDR1 is SNHLY and CDR2 FYNNEI. For the CDR3, the DNA is TGTGCCAGCAGTGAAGCGGGGGGACGGATCAATCAGCCCCAGCATTTT. Its protein is CASSEAGGRINQPQHF.

The chain combines TRBV27 with TRBJ1-6, with TRBD1 matching 7 bases. J was trimmed by 9 bases and V by 6 bases; bases with no gene match: 2. Germline V gene lookup returns CDR1 MNHEY and CDR2 SMNVEV (reference sequence). This CDR3 region has 12 residues. CDR3 sequence reads: CASRTGVSPLHF. The CDR3 DNA reads TGTGCCAGCAGAACAGGGGTTTCACCCCTCCACTTT.

CDR3 DNA: TGTGCCAGCAGCTTATGGGCGGGGGGGAATCGGGATGAGCAGTTCTTC. Its translation is CASSLWAGGNRDEQFF. The V and J genes are TRBV11-3 and TRBJ2-1, with TRBD2 matching over 9 bases. There are 16 residues in the CDR3. The J segment lost 8 bases and the V segment lost 2 bases, leaving 10 bases of the junction unmatched. Germline loops: CDR1 SGHNT, CDR2 YENEEA.

The chain carries TRBV5-4 and TRBJ2-6, with D possibly being TRBD1 (5 bases). Germline loops: CDR1 SGHNT, CDR2 YYREEE (reference sequence). The CDR3 totals 16 residues. Trimming removed 2 bases at V and 0 bases at J, with 9 bases between. The CDR3 DNA follows: TGTGCCAGCAGCTTAGGGGCTTCCTCTGGGGCCAACGTCCTGACTTTC. Translation gives CASSLGASSGANVLTF.

The gene calls are TRBV7-6 and TRBJ1-4, with no clear D. V was trimmed by 3 bases and J by 6 bases, leaving 11 bases between them. CDR1 is SGHVS, CDR2 FNYEAQ, per germline. The CDR3 is 14 residues long. CDR3 region: CASSFGGTYEKLFF. CDR3 bases: TGTGCCAGCAGCTTTGGTGGTACTTATGAAAAACTGTTTTTT.

The J gene is TRBJ2-3, the V gene TRBV2; TRBD2 aligns across 8 bases. Per germline, CDR1 SNHLY and CDR2 FYNNEI. After removal of 6 bases from V and 5 bases from J, the junction contained 1 base not matched to a gene. The CDR3 is made up of 12 amino acids. The CDR3 sequence: CASRAGGDTQYF. CDR3 DNA: TGTGCCAGCAGGGCGGGGGGAGATACGCAGTATTTT. The full variable domain, rest sourced from reference TRBV2 and TRBJ2-3, is EPEVTQTPSHQVTQMGQEVILRCVPISNHLYFYWYRQILGQKVEFLVSFYNNEISEKSEIFDDQFSVERPDGSNFTLKIRSTKLEDSAMYFCASRAGGDTQYFGPGTRLTVL.

V gene TRBV10-3 combines with J gene TRBJ1-1; 8 bases are shared with TRBD1. The V and J ends lost 6 bases and 5 bases, in that order; junction bases with no gene match: 2. The CDR3 is 12 amino acids. Germline lookup yields CDR1 ENHRY and CDR2 SYGVKD. CDR3 nucleotide sequence: TGTGCCATCAGGCAGGGGGCGACTGAAGCTTTCTTT. Residues: CAIRQGATEAFF.

The chain has TRBV5-1 and TRBJ2-5; D is possibly TRBD2 (6 bases). Trimming left V 4 bases short and J 1 base short, with 11 bases between. Looked up from germline, CDR1 is SGHRS and CDR2 is YFSETQ. The CDR3 length is 14 residues. CDR3 nucleotides: TGCGCCAGCAGCCCCCTAGCGAGCCAAGAGACCCAGTACTTC. Its protein product is CASSPLASQETQYF.

This clone has only one observation. The J gene is TRBJ1-4, the V gene TRBV7-9; tentative D call: TRBD1 (5 bases). Trimming took off 1 base at V and 3 bases at J, with 9 bases between the two ends. This CDR3 region has 15 residues. From germline, CDR1 is SEHNR and CDR2 FQNEAQ (reference sequence). The CDR3 spells CASSLVGQPNEKLFF. The CDR3 bases are TGTGCCAGCAGCTTAGTGGGGCAGCCTAATGAAAAACTGTTTTTT.

J is TRBJ1-5 and V is TRBV6-5; D uncertain. There are 13 residues in the CDR3. V dropped 8 bases and J dropped 6 bases, with 14 bases sitting between them. Germline-derived CDR1 and CDR2 are MNHEY and SVGAGI. The CDR3: CASSPARGQPQHF. The CDR3 region has the DNA TGTGCCAGCTCCCCCGCCCGGGGTCAGCCCCAGCATTTT.

This clone came up a few times. The chain joins TRBV6-5 to TRBJ1-2, with a possible D match to TRBD1 (6 bases). The V end was cut by 0 bases, the J end by 8 bases, with 7 bases between. The CDR3 consists of 12 residues. The germline CDR1 and CDR2 sequences are MNHEY and SVGAGI. CDR3 sequence reads: CASSYSGGGYTF. The CDR3 DNA reads TGTGCCAGCAGTTACTCTGGGGGCGGCTACACCTTC.

The chain is built from TRBV5-1 and TRBJ1-2, with 7 bases that match TRBD1. The CDR3 contains 14 residues. Germline V lookup: CDR1 SGHRS, CDR2 YFSETQ. Unmatched junction bases numbered 9, after V lost 4 bases and J lost 6 bases. The DNA for the CDR3 is TGCGCCAGCAGCAGAGAGGGGGCGGAGAATGGCTACACCTTC. Translated: CASSREGAENGYTF. Looking up the rest from reference TRBV5-1 and TRBJ1-2 gives the full variable domain: KAGVTQTPRYLIKTRGQQVTLSCSPISGHRSVSWYQQTPGQGLQFLFEYFSETQRNKGNFPGRFSGRQFSNSRSEMNVSTLELGDSALYLCASSREGAENGYTFGSGTRLTVV.

This chain connects TRBV27 to TRBJ2-5; 8 bases line up with TRBD1. The CDR3 contains 14 residues. V dropped 2 bases and J dropped 3; count of bases not matched to a gene: 2. Germline V gene lookup returns CDR1 MNHEY and CDR2 SMNVEV (reference sequence). CDR3: CASSLGQGKETQYF. The CDR3 bases are TGTGCCAGCAGTTTAGGACAGGGCAAAGAGACCCAGTACTTC.